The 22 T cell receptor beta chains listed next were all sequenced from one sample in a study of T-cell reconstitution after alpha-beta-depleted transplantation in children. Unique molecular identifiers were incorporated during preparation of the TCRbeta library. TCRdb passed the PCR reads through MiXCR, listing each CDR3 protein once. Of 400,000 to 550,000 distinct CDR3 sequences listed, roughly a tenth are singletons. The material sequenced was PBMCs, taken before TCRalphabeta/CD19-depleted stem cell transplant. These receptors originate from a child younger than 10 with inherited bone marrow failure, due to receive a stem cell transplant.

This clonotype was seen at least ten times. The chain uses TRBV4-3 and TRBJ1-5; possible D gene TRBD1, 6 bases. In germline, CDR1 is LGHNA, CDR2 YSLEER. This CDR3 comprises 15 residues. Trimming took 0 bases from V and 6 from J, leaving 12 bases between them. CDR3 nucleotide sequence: TGCGCCAGCAGCCAAGACAGGGGCGTGGGTCAGCCCCAGCATTTT. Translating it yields CASSQDRGVGQPQHF.

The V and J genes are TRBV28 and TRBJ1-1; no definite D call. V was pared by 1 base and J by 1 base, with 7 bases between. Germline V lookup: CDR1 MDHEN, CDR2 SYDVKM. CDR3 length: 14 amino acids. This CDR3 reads CASSLYGWNTEAFF. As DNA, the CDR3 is TGTGCCAGCAGTTTATATGGGTGGAACACTGAAGCTTTCTTT.

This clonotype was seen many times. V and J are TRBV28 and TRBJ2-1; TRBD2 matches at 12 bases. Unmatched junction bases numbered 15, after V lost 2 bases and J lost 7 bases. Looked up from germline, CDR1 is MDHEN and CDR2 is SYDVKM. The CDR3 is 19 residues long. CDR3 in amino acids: CASSLPYPLAGGLGNEQFF. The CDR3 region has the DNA TGTGCCAGCAGTTTACCATACCCCCTAGCGGGAGGGCTGGGGAATGAGCAGTTCTTC. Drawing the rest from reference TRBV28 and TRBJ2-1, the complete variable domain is DVKVTQSSRYLVKRTGEKVFLECVQDMDHENMFWYRQDPGLGLRLIYFSYDVKMKEKGDIPEGYSVSREKKERFSLILESASTNQTSMYLCASSLPYPLAGGLGNEQFFGPGTRLTVL.

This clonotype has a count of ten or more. In nucleotides, the CDR3 is TGTGCCAGCAGTCCCCAGACAGGGGGCATGAAATCGAACACTGAAGCTTTCTTT. This codes for CASSPQTGGMKSNTEAFF. This rearrangement joins TRBV6-8 to TRBJ1-1, with 10 bases that match TRBD1. This CDR3 region has 18 residues. Germline trimming cut 5 bases from V and 1 base from J; bases unmatched to any gene: 13. Per germline, CDR1 MNHGY and CDR2 SAAAGT.

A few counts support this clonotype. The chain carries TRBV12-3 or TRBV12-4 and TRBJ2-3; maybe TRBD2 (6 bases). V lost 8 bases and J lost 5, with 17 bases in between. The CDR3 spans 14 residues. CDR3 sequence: CASRVTGEGDTQYF. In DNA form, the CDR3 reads TGTGCCAGCCGGGTGACGGGAGAGGGAGATACGCAGTATTTT.

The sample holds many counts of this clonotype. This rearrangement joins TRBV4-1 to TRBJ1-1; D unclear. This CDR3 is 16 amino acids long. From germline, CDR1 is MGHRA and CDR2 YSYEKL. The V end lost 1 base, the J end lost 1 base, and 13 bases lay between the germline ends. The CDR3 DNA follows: TGCGCCAGCAGCCAAGGTAATGGAGGACGGAACACTGAAGCTTTCTTT. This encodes CASSQGNGGRNTEAFF.

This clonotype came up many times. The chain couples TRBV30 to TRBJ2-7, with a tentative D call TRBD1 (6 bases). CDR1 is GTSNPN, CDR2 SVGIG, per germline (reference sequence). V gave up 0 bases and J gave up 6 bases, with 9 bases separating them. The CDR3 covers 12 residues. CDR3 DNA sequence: TGTGCCTGGAGTGTTGGCAGGGGCGAGCAGTACTTC. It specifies CAWSVGRGEQYF.

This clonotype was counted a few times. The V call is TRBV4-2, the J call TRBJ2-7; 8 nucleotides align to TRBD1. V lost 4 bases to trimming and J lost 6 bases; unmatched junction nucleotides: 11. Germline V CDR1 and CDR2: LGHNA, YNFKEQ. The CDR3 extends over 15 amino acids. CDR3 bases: TGTGCCAGCAGCCTACACGGACAGGGTGGAGTCGAGCAGTACTTC. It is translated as CASSLHGQGGVEQYF.

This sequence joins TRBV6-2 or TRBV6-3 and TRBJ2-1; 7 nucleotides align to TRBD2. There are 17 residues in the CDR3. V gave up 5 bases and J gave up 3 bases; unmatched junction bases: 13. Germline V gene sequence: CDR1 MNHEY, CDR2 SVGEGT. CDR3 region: CASSAALGGSVYNEQFF. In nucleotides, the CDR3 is TGTGCCAGCAGTGCTGCGTTGGGGGGGAGCGTCTACAATGAGCAGTTCTTC.

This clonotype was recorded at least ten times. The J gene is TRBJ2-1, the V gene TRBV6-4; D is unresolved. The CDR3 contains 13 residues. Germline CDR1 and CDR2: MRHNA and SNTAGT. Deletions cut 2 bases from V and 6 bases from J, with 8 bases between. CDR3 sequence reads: CASSDRASNEQFF. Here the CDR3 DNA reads TGTGCCAGCAGTGACCGGGCCTCCAATGAGCAGTTCTTC.

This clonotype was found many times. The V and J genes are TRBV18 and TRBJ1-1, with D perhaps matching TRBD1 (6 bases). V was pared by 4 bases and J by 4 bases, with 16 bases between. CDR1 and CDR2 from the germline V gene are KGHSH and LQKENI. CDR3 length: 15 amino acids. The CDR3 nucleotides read TGTGCCAGCTCACGATTACAGGGAGAAATCACTGAAGCTTTCTTT. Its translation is CASSRLQGEITEAFF.

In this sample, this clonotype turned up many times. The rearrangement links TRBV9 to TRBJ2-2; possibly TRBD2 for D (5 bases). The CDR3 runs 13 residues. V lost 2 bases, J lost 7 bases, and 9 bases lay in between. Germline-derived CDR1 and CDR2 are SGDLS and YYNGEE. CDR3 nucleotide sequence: TGTGCCAGCAGCGTTGGCAGCGGCGGGGAGCTGTTTTTT. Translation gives CASSVGSGGELFF.

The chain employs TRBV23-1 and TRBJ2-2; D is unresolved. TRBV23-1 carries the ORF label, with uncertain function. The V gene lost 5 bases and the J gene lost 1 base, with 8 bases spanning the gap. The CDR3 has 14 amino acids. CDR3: CASSGRLNTGELFF. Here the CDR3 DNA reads TGCGCCAGCAGTGGCCGCCTGAACACCGGGGAGCTGTTTTTT.

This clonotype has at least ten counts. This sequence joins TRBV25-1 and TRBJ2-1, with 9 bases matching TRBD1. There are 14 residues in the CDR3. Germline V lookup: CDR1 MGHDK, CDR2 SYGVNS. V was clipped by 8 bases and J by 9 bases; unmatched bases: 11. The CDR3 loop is CASGGQGWSSEQFF. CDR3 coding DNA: TGTGCCAGCGGAGGACAGGGGTGGTCGAGTGAGCAGTTCTTC. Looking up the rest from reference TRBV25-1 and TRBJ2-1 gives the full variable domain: EADIYQTPRYLVIGTGKKITLECSQTMGHDKMYWYQQDPGMELHLIHYSYGVNSTEKGDLSSESTVSRIRTEHFPLTLESARPSHTSQYLCASGGQGWSSEQFFGPGTRLTVL.

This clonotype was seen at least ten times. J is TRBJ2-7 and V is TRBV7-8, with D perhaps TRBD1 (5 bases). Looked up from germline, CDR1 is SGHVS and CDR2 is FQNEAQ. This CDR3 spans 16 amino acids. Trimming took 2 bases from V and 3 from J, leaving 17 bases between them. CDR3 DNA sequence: TGTGCCAGCAGCTTATCGCAGGGAAGTCCCCTCTACGAGCAGTACTTC. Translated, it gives CASSLSQGSPLYEQYF.

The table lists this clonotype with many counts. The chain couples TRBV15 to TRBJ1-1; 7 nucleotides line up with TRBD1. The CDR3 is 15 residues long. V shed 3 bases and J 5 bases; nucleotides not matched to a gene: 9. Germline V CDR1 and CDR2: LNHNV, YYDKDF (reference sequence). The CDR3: CATSSEPRGGTEAFF. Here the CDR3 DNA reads TGTGCCACCAGCAGCGAACCCAGGGGGGGTACTGAAGCTTTCTTT. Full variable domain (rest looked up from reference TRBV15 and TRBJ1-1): DAMVIQNPRYQVTQFGKPVTLSCSQTLNHNVMYWYQQKSSQAPKLLFHYYDKDFNNEADTPDNFQSRRPNTSFCFLDIRSPGLGDTAMYLCATSSEPRGGTEAFFGQGTRLTVV.

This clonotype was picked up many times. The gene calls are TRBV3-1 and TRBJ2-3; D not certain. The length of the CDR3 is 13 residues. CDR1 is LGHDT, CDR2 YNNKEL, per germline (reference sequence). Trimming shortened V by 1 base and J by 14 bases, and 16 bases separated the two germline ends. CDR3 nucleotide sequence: TGTGCCAGCAGCCAAGTGGAGTGGGTCTTACCGTATTTT. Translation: CASSQVEWVLPYF.

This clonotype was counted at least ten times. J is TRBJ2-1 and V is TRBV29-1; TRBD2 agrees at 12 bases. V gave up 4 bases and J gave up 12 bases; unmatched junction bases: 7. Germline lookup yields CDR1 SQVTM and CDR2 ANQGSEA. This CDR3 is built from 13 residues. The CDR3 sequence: CSVGTSGVGAQFF. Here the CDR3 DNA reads TGCAGCGTTGGGACTAGCGGGGTCGGGGCGCAGTTCTTC.

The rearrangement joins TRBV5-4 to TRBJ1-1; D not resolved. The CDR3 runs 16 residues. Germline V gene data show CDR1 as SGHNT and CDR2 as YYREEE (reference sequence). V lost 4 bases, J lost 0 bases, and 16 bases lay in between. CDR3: CASSLVGGLMNTEAFF. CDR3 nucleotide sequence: TGTGCCAGCAGCCTGGTCGGTGGGCTAATGAACACTGAAGCTTTCTTT.

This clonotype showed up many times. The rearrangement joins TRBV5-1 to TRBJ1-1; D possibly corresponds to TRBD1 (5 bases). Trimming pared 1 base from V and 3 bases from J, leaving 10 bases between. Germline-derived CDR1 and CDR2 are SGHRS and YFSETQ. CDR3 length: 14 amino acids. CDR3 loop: CASSLIREDTEAFF. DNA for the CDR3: TGCGCCAGCAGCTTGATCAGGGAAGACACTGAAGCTTTCTTT.

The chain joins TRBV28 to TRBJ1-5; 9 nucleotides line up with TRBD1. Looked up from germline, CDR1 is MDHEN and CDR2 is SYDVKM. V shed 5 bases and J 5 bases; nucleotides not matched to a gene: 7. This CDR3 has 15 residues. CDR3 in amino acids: CASSPTDRGYQPQHF. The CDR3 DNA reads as TGTGCCAGCAGTCCGACGGACAGGGGATATCAGCCCCAGCATTTT. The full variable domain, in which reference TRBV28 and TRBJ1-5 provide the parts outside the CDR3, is DVKVTQSSRYLVKRTGEKVFLECVQDMDHENMFWYRQDPGLGLRLIYFSYDVKMKEKGDIPEGYSVSREKKERFSLILESASTNQTSMYLCASSPTDRGYQPQHFGDGTRLSIL.

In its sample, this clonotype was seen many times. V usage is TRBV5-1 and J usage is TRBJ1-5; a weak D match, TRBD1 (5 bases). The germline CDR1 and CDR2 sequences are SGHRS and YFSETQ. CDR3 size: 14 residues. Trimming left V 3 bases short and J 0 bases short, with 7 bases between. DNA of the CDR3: TGCGCCAGCAGCTGGGACGATAGCAATCAGCCCCAGCATTTT. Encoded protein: CASSWDDSNQPQHF. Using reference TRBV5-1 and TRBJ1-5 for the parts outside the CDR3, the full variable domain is KAGVTQTPRYLIKTRGQQVTLSCSPISGHRSVSWYQQTPGQGLQFLFEYFSETQRNKGNFPGRFSGRQFSNSRSEMNVSTLELGDSALYLCASSWDDSNQPQHFGDGTRLSIL.